Below, 29 T cell receptor beta chains from the same sample are listed, as sequenced in a study of blood T cell repertoires in COVID-19 (dated by TCRdb to the early 2020s). The protocol used for the library was the immunoSEQ multiplex PCR assay. TCRdb carries this immuneACCESS record with in-frame sequences only. Its versions omit some clonotypes, under half of them owing to an unresolved V gene in the studies checked, with the rest unexplained. A total of fewer than 250,000 clones appear in this sample, about nine tenths of them only once. The ten largest clonotypes hold 2.7% of the sample. The sequencing input was peripheral blood. The receptors here all came from a woman in her fifties or sixties with acute or convalescent COVID-19.

This sequence joins TRBV29-1 and TRBJ2-7, with 10 nucleotides matching TRBD1. The CDR3 covers 13 residues. V dropped 5 bases and J dropped 2; count of bases not matched to a gene: 3. Germline CDR1 is SQVTM and CDR2 is ANQGSEA. The CDR3 DNA reads as TGCAGCGTTAGGGGGACAGGGGCCTACGAGCAGTACTTC. This codes for CSVRGTGAYEQYF.

The rearrangement uses TRBV15 and TRBJ1-2; D gene uncertain. This CDR3 is 13 amino acids long. Trimming stripped 0 bases from V and 4 bases from J, with 6 bases between. Germline V gives CDR1 LNHNV, CDR2 YYDKDF (reference sequence). The CDR3 sequence: CATSRDRFYGYTF. DNA for the CDR3: TGTGCCACCAGCAGAGATCGGTTCTATGGCTACACCTTC.

The CDR3 loop reads CASSLGLAGGLTIYEQYF. The CDR3 DNA reads as TGTGCCAGCAGCTTAGGACTAGCGGGAGGGCTGACAATTTACGAGCAGTACTTC. V gene TRBV7-2 combines with J gene TRBJ2-7, with 14 bases identical to TRBD2. The CDR3 totals 18 residues. Germline CDR1 is SGHTA and CDR2 is FQGNSA. V lost 1 base, J lost 4 bases, and 9 bases stayed unmatched.

V is TRBV28 and J is TRBJ1-6; D not resolved. V gave up 3 bases and J gave up 12 bases, with 15 bases separating them. The CDR3 runs to 14 residues. Germline V gene data show CDR1 as MDHEN and CDR2 as SYDVKM. CDR3 coding DNA: TGTGCCAGCAGTTTGGACCAGAGCGGATTACCCCTCCACTTT. It translates to CASSLDQSGLPLHF.

The chain couples TRBV28 to TRBJ2-1, with D possibly matching TRBD1 (5 bases). V dropped 3 bases and J dropped 8 bases, with 11 bases sitting between them. Germline V gene data show CDR1 as MDHEN and CDR2 as SYDVKM. The CDR3 sequence is 13 residues long. CDR3 bases: TGTGCCAGCAGTTTTGCCAGGGTCGATGAGCAGTTCTTC. It codes for CASSFARVDEQFF.

This clone came up once. The rearrangement links TRBV6-5 to TRBJ1-5, with 8 nucleotides matching TRBD1. Germline CDR1 MNHEY, CDR2 SVGAGI. With 6 bases clipped from V and 6 bases from J, the junction kept 4 bases outside the gene matches. CDR3 length: 13 residues. CDR3 region: CASSGQGGQPQHF. The CDR3 nucleotides are TGTGCCAGCAGCGGACAGGGAGGTCAGCCCCAGCATTTT.

The V and J genes are TRBV3-1 (or the pseudogene TRBV3-2) and TRBJ2-7; D perhaps matches TRBD2 (5 bases). CDR3 length equals 15 residues. Germline V lookup: CDR1 LGHDT, CDR2 YNNKEL (reference sequence). V lost 2 bases and J lost 5, with 16 bases in between. CDR3 residues: CASSQSPGVLDEQYF. Written as DNA, the CDR3 is TGTGCCAGCAGCCAATCCCCCGGGGTCTTGGACGAGCAGTACTTC.

The chain recombines TRBV7-9 with TRBJ1-1, with D perhaps matching TRBD1 (6 bases). The CDR3 is 14 residues long. Germline values: CDR1 SEHNR, CDR2 FQNEAQ (reference sequence). V lost 5 bases and J lost 1, with 11 bases in between. In DNA, the CDR3 is TGTGCCAGCAGCCCAGGGGCCTCGAACACTGAAGCTTTCTTT. This codes for CASSPGASNTEAFF.

The V and J genes are TRBV11-3 and TRBJ2-1; 9 nucleotides align to TRBD2. Germline V CDR1 and CDR2: SGHNT, YENEEA. After removal of 4 bases from V and 4 bases from J, the junction contained 5 bases not matched to a gene. This CDR3 is 15 amino acids long. This chain's CDR3 is CASSSRLAAYNEQFF. DNA for the CDR3: TGTGCCAGCAGCTCCCGACTAGCGGCTTACAATGAGCAGTTCTTC.

This clone came up a few times. This chain connects TRBV5-1 to TRBJ2-7; the match to TRBD2 covers 11 bases. Germline V CDR1 and CDR2: SGHRS, YFSETQ. The CDR3 totals 15 residues. The trim removed 0 bases at V and 4 bases at J, leaving 3 bases unmatched. The CDR3 coding sequence is TGCGCCAGCAGCTTGGTAGCTAGCGGGAGGTACGAGCAGTACTTC. Encoded protein: CASSLVASGRYEQYF.

This clone was found a few times. CDR3 sequence: CASSSPGLATDTQYF. The CDR3 nucleotides read TGTGCCAGCAGCTCACCGGGACTAGCGACAGATACGCAGTATTTT. The chain joins TRBV7-9 to TRBJ2-3; 10 nucleotides line up with TRBD2. V gave up 4 bases and J gave up 3 bases; unmatched junction bases: 4. CDR3 length equals 15 residues. Per germline, CDR1 SEHNR and CDR2 FQNEAQ (reference sequence).

V usage is TRBV19 and J usage is TRBJ1-1; TRBD1 agrees at 8 bases. J was trimmed by 5 bases and V by 5 bases; bases with no gene match: 4. The CDR3 covers 13 residues. In germline, CDR1 is LNHDA, CDR2 SQIVND (reference sequence). The CDR3 is CASSWNRGTEAFF. In DNA form, the CDR3 reads TGTGCCAGTAGTTGGAACAGGGGGACTGAAGCTTTCTTT.

The chain links TRBV7-8 to TRBJ2-6; no firm D call. The germline gives CDR1 SGHVS, CDR2 FQNEAQ. CDR3 length: 16 amino acids. Trimming took 2 bases from V and 0 from J, leaving 8 bases between them. The CDR3 spells CASSLSLVSGANVLTF. In nucleotides, the CDR3 is TGTGCCAGCAGCTTATCTCTCGTCTCTGGGGCCAACGTCCTGACTTTC.

The CDR3 is CASSPSDRIANTGELFF. CDR3 in DNA: TGTGCCAGCAGCCCTTCGGACAGGATCGCGAACACCGGGGAGCTGTTTTTT. The chain uses TRBV3-1 (or the pseudogene TRBV3-2) and TRBJ2-2; 7 bases line up with TRBD1. CDR1 and CDR2 (germline): LGHDT, YNNKEL (reference sequence). V trimming: 4 bases; J trimming: 0 bases; junction bases outside the gene matches: 8. This CDR3 has 17 residues.

This clone turned up a few times. The gene calls are TRBV30 and TRBJ1-1; D perhaps matches TRBD1 (6 bases). Per germline, CDR1 GTSNPN and CDR2 SVGIG (reference sequence). Trimming took 7 bases from V and 4 from J, leaving 16 bases between them. This CDR3 is built from 13 residues. CDR3: CASQGSEGTEAFF. The CDR3 coding sequence is TGTGCCTCACAGGGTTCGGAAGGCACTGAAGCTTTCTTT.

This clone has just a few counts. V usage is TRBV3-1 (or the pseudogene TRBV3-2) and J usage is TRBJ1-2; 7 bases map to TRBD1. The V gene end was trimmed by 0 bases and the J gene end by 6 bases; junction bases not matched to a gene: 4. Per germline, CDR1 LGHDT and CDR2 YNNKEL (reference sequence). This CDR3 spans 14 amino acids. The CDR3, as DNA: TGTGCCAGCAGCCAAGATAGACAGGGCCATGGCTACACCTTC. Translation gives CASSQDRQGHGYTF.

As regards this clone: Other nucleotide sequences in the sample specify the same CDR3. This sequence joins TRBV5-1 and TRBJ2-3; TRBD1 agrees at 7 bases. From germline, CDR1 is SGHRS and CDR2 YFSETQ. V was clipped by 2 bases and J by 0 bases; unmatched bases: 3. This CDR3 is built from 15 residues. CDR3 residues: CASSLPTGSTDTQYF. The CDR3 DNA sequence: TGCGCCAGCAGCTTACCGACAGGGAGCACAGATACGCAGTATTTT.

The rearrangement joins TRBV5-8 to TRBJ2-7; 10 positions match TRBD2. The CDR3 consists of 15 residues. Trimming removed 1 base from V and 6 bases from J; junction bases left unmatched: 7. The germline V gene encodes CDR1 SGHTS and CDR2 YDEGEE. The CDR3 spells CASSLFQLAGVEQYF. In DNA form, the CDR3 reads TGTGCCAGCAGCTTGTTTCAGCTAGCGGGAGTCGAGCAGTACTTC.

This chain links TRBV25-1 with TRBJ1-2; 7 positions agree with TRBD1. The CDR3 extends over 14 amino acids. The J segment lost 4 bases and the V segment lost 3 bases, leaving 5 bases of the junction unmatched. Germline V lookup: CDR1 MGHDK, CDR2 SYGVNS. CDR3 sequence (DNA): TGTGCCAGCAGTGACCAGGGACAGTCCTATGGCTACACCTTC. Translating it yields CASSDQGQSYGYTF.

This chain connects TRBV19 to TRBJ1-6; D is uncertain. Trimming left V 5 bases short and J 8 bases short, with 13 bases between. There are 14 residues in the CDR3. CDR1 LNHDA and CDR2 SQIVND come from the germline V gene (reference sequence). CDR3: CASSASLTDSPLHF. The CDR3 coding sequence is TGTGCCAGTAGTGCGTCACTAACGGATTCACCCCTCCACTTT.

The J gene is TRBJ1-1, the V gene TRBV4-2; 7 positions agree with TRBD1. Germline lookup yields CDR1 LGHNA and CDR2 YNFKEQ. The CDR3 spans 14 residues. V was pared by 6 bases and J by 1 base, with 5 bases of the junction left unmatched. The CDR3 sequence is CASRPRDRNTEAFF. The CDR3 coding sequence is TGTGCCAGCAGACCCCGGGACAGGAACACTGAAGCTTTCTTT.

The gene calls are TRBV13 and TRBJ2-3; TRBD2 aligns across 9 bases. The V gene end was trimmed by 6 bases and the J gene end by 0 bases; junction bases not matched to a gene: 16. The CDR3 is made up of 19 amino acids. Looked up from germline, CDR1 is PRHDT and CDR2 is FYEKMQ (reference sequence). The CDR3 DNA reads as TGTGCCAGCAGTTTCCGGACTAGCGCACCCTCGAAAAGCACAGATACGCAGTATTTT. Translating gives CASSFRTSAPSKSTDTQYF.

The chain is built from TRBV3-1 (or the pseudogene TRBV3-2) and TRBJ1-1; D ambiguous. V was cut by 3 bases and J by 1 base, with 6 bases left in between. CDR3 size: 13 residues. Germline V CDR1 and CDR2: LGHDT, YNNKEL (reference sequence). CDR3 sequence: CASSHRQNTEAFF. In nucleotides, the CDR3 is TGTGCCAGCAGCCACAGACAGAACACTGAAGCTTTCTTT.

Comments on this clone: Additional DNA sequences in this sample encode the identical CDR3. The rearrangement uses TRBV19 and TRBJ2-7; 10 nucleotides match TRBD1. Germline V gene data show CDR1 as LNHDA and CDR2 as SQIVND (reference sequence). The V segment lost 3 bases and the J segment 2 bases; nucleotides outside the gene matches: 4. This CDR3 has 15 residues. CDR3 residues: CASSITGTGAYEQYF. The CDR3, as DNA: TGTGCCAGTAGTATTACCGGGACAGGGGCCTACGAGCAGTACTTC. Complete variable domain (other parts from reference TRBV19 and TRBJ2-7): DGGITQSPKYLFRKEGQNVTLSCEQNLNHDAMYWYRQDPGQGLRLIYYSQIVNDFQKGDIAEGYSVSREKKESFPLTVTSAQKNPTAFYLCASSITGTGAYEQYFGPGTRLTVT.

This clone occurred once. The V gene is TRBV7-2, the J gene TRBJ2-7; TRBD2 agrees at 8 bases. The V segment lost 5 bases and the J segment 3 bases; nucleotides outside the gene matches: 9. CDR3 length equals 15 residues. Germline V gene lookup returns CDR1 SGHTA and CDR2 FQGNSA. The CDR3 region is CASSPSGSGNYEQYF. CDR3 nucleotides: TGTGCCAGCAGCCCGAGCGGGAGCGGTAACTACGAGCAGTACTTC.

The chain carries TRBV9 and TRBJ2-3, with D maybe TRBD1 (6 bases). Trimming stripped 4 bases from V and 4 bases from J, with 16 bases between. In germline, CDR1 is SGDLS, CDR2 YYNGEE. There are 15 residues in the CDR3. In nucleotides, the CDR3 is TGTGCCAGCAGCCCCAGTACAGGGCGTGCAGATACGCAGTATTTT. Protein sequence: CASSPSTGRADTQYF.

The V gene is TRBV20-1, the J gene TRBJ2-1; D may be TRBD2 (5 bases). Between the trimmed V and J ends, which lost 3 bases and 3 bases, there was a span of 12 bases. CDR3 size: 14 residues. Germline V gene data show CDR1 as DFQATT and CDR2 as SNEGSKA (reference sequence). The CDR3 sequence: CSASLQRVYNEQFF. For the CDR3, the DNA is TGCAGTGCTAGTTTACAGAGGGTCTACAATGAGCAGTTCTTC.

This clone has at least ten counts. V is TRBV4-2 and J is TRBJ2-2; 7 bases are shared with TRBD1. V lost 1 base to trimming and J lost 5 bases; unmatched junction nucleotides: 4. CDR1 and CDR2 from the germline V gene are LGHNA and YNFKEQ. The CDR3 sequence is 15 residues long. This chain's CDR3 is CASSQVGQRTGELFF. Written as DNA, the CDR3 is TGTGCCAGCAGCCAAGTGGGACAGCGGACCGGGGAGCTGTTTTTT.

The rearrangement links TRBV7-9 to TRBJ1-1; the match to TRBD1 covers 7 bases. The V gene end was trimmed by 1 base and the J gene end by 8 bases; junction bases not matched to a gene: 10. The CDR3 spans 15 residues. CDR1 and CDR2 from the germline V gene are SEHNR and FQNEAQ (reference sequence). The CDR3 DNA follows: TGTGCCAGCAGCTTAGAGCCCGGGACAGCCTGGGAAGCTTTCTTT. Its protein is CASSLEPGTAWEAFF.